This T cell receptor (beta chain) emerged from a study of CD8+ T cells in alopecia areata. Notes on the study in general: Clonality exceeded that of normal scalp in lesional scalp, most notably in alopecia totalis/universalis.

RNA extraction and reverse transcription yielded cDNA as sequencing template. Using immunoSEQ multiplex PCR, the repertoire was profiled, and TCRdb retains in-frame clones only, with some absent. The sample lists around 100,000 clones; around 50% were seen once. Treatment indicated: oral pan-JAK inhibitor, 5-10 mg twice daily. This clone was detected a few times. No antigen is known for it. In germline, CDR1 is SQVTM, CDR2 ANQGSEA. The ends were cut back, 1 base at V and 0 bases at J, with 22 bases in the middle. This CDR3 has 18 amino acids. The origin of this receptor is a human donor with alopecia areata. Specimen: CD8+ T cells sorted from blood, collected at week 24, from a patient treated with tofacitinib. The chain is built from TRBV29-1 and TRBJ2-7, with D maybe TRBD1 (6 bases). This chain's CDR3 is CSVEGPSEVQGRSYEQYF. The CDR3 bases are TGCAGCGTTGAAGGCCCTTCTGAGGTACAGGGCCGCTCCTACGAGCAGTACTTC.